This TCR beta chain was identified during a study of blood T cell repertoires in COVID-19. Study summary: Samples representing acute and convalescent COVID-19 were sourced from the United States, Italy and Spain. PBMCs, B-cell-depleted T cells, or T cells were the source of the cDNA or gDNA that made up the material.

Trimming left V 4 bases short and J 9 bases short, with 17 bases between. This CDR3 is built from 14 residues. The V gene's germline CDR1 is SGDLS and CDR2 YYNGEE. Authors' processing steps: Amplified reference gene primers provided the basis for estimating nucleated cell counts. Measured with immunoSEQ multiplex PCR; TCRdb has only the in-frame clones, and not every one. V and J calls and clone size are given by that table; D and trimming were obtained from the DNA. The table records about 140,000 clones, more than 75% of them present only once. This chain links TRBV9 with TRBJ2-1; D gene unclear. This clonotype originated in a human donor in a cohort sampled during active COVID-19. Sequencing was carried out using peripheral blood. Here the CDR3 DNA reads TGTGCCAGCAGCCTACTTCACCTAGGTGGTGAGCAGTTCTTC. Its translation is CASSLLHLGGEQFF. Using reference TRBV9 and TRBJ2-1 for the parts outside the CDR3, the full variable domain is DSGVTQTPKHLITATGQRVTLRCSPRSGDLSVYWYQQSLDQGLQFLIQYYNGEERAKGNILERFSAQQFPDLHSELNLSSLELGDSALYFCASSLLHLGGEQFFGPGTRLTVL.